The source of this T cell receptor beta chain is a study of blood T cell repertoires in COVID-19. J was trimmed by 1 base and V by 9 bases; bases with no gene match: 5. Germline V CDR1 and CDR2: MRHNA, SNTAGT. This CDR3 has 13 residues. Only in-frame clones appear in the TCRdb table, and some are missing; sequencing was by immunoSEQ multiplex PCR. This sample has about 320,000 clones, with roughly nine tenths found just once. The receptor's source is a woman between 25 and 40 years old who had recovered from COVID-19. The sequenced sample consisted of PBMCs or T cells enriched from blood (not recorded which). The chain joins TRBV6-4 to TRBJ1-2; 7 bases line up with TRBD1. CDR3 sequence: CASRTGDNYGYTF. Written as DNA, the CDR3 is TGTGCCAGTAGGACAGGTGATAACTATGGCTACACCTTC.